These 22 T cell receptor beta chains share one sample of origin, sequenced in a study of T cell responses to AZD1222 COVID-19 vaccine listed by TCRdb under 2021. The meaning of the sample's time point label: baseline before first vaccination. The library was prepared using the immunoSEQ multiplex PCR assay. TCRdb mirrors the immuneACCESS table, restricted to in-frame sequences. Some clones are absent from its copies; in checked studies, under half trace to an unresolved V gene, and the reason for the others is unknown. The sample table contains 100,000 or so clones; only one count was recorded for nearly 90% of them. The ten largest clones represent roughly 14% of the sample. This specimen was peripheral blood, taken on day 0 of AZD1222 vaccination. These receptors were taken from an adult in good health.

This sequence joins TRBV10-3 and TRBJ2-5; unclear D gene. CDR1 is ENHRY, CDR2 SYGVKD, per germline. The V gene lost 8 bases and the J gene lost 5 bases, with 6 bases spanning the gap. The CDR3 runs to 10 residues. The CDR3 spells CAIGRETQYF. The CDR3, as DNA: TGTGCCATCGGTCGGGAGACCCAGTACTTC.

This chain uses TRBV7-9 with TRBJ1-2; no reliable D call. The CDR3 has 15 residues. Germline assignment: CDR1 SEHNR and CDR2 FQNEAQ (reference sequence). V lost 6 bases to trimming and J lost 3 bases, with 17 bases between them. The CDR3 region has the DNA TGTGCCAGCAGGCCTATTAGGCCCAGCGACTATGGCTACACCTTC. Amino acid sequence: CASRPIRPSDYGYTF.

V is TRBV21-1 and J is TRBJ1-2. TRBV21-1 is flagged as a pseudogene. This CDR3 spans 14 amino acids. The CDR3 reads CASSRTLKGYGYTF. The DNA for the CDR3 is TGTGCCAGCAGCAGGACCCTGAAAGGTTATGGCTACACCTTC.

V gene TRBV6-5 combines with J gene TRBJ1-1; D is unresolved. Looked up from germline, CDR1 is MNHEY and CDR2 is SVGAGI. There are 14 residues in the CDR3. The V end was cut by 7 bases, the J end by 0 bases, with 12 bases between. The CDR3 DNA follows: TGTGCCAGCATATTAGCGGGGATGAACACTGAAGCTTTCTTT. It translates to CASILAGMNTEAFF.

The chain carries TRBV18 and TRBJ1-1, with D possibly being TRBD1 (5 bases). Trimming cost V 5 bases and J 2 bases, with 15 bases left between them. Germline V lookup: CDR1 KGHSH, CDR2 LQKENI. The CDR3 loop spans 15 amino acids. The CDR3 sequence: CASSVGQGRNTEAFF. The CDR3 region has the DNA TGTGCCAGCTCAGTGGGGCAGGGCAGAAACACTGAAGCTTTCTTT.

This chain uses TRBV4-2 with TRBJ1-2; D is unresolved. This CDR3 is built from 15 residues. The V gene lost 0 bases and the J gene lost 3 bases, with 11 bases spanning the gap. Germline V lookup: CDR1 LGHNA, CDR2 YNFKEQ. The CDR3 spells CASSQDTNKDYGYTF. Written as DNA, the CDR3 is TGTGCCAGCAGCCAAGATACTAACAAGGACTATGGCTACACCTTC.

The chain recombines TRBV7-8 with TRBJ1-5; D is unresolved. V was pared by 9 bases and J by 3 bases, with 9 bases between. The CDR3 contains 12 residues. Germline loops: CDR1 SGHVS, CDR2 FQNEAQ. The CDR3 DNA is TGTGCCAGTGGACGTATCAATCAGCCCCAGCATTTT. It specifies CASGRINQPQHF.

V is TRBV12-3 or TRBV12-4 and J is TRBJ1-1; TRBD1 is a possible D gene (5 bases). The CDR3 spans 13 residues. Trimming left V 6 bases short and J 4 bases short, with 12 bases between. This CDR3 reads CASSTAGVTEAFF. CDR3 nucleotide sequence: TGTGCCAGCAGCACCGCGGGGGTCACTGAAGCTTTCTTT.

The rearrangement links TRBV7-9 to TRBJ2-2; no firm D call. Germline V gene sequence: CDR1 SEHNR, CDR2 FQNEAQ (reference sequence). V lost 4 bases, J lost 3 bases, and 15 bases lay in between. The CDR3 runs 16 residues. The CDR3, as DNA: TGTGCCAGCAGCTCTAACCCTGGCAAACACACCGGGGAGCTGTTTTTT. This codes for CASSSNPGKHTGELFF.

J is TRBJ2-7 and V is TRBV6-2 or TRBV6-3, with D possibly TRBD2 on 7 matching bases. Germline V CDR1 and CDR2: MNHEY, SVGEGT. The CDR3 spans 14 residues. V lost 4 bases and J 4 bases, leaving 14 bases between the germline ends. This chain's CDR3 is CASSLTGGVYEQYF. Written as DNA, the CDR3 is TGTGCCAGCAGTTTAACGGGGGGCGTTTACGAGCAGTACTTC.

V and J are TRBV6-2 or TRBV6-3 and TRBJ2-3; D is possibly TRBD1 or TRBD2 (5 bases each). The length of the CDR3 is 13 residues. Trimming left V 0 bases short and J 7 bases short, with 8 bases between. Germline assignment: CDR1 MNHEY and CDR2 SVGEGT. The CDR3 DNA is TGTGCCAGCAGTTACTCGGGGGAAAATACGCAGTATTTT. It encodes CASSYSGENTQYF.

This sequence joins TRBV30 and TRBJ1-1; the match to TRBD1 covers 7 bases. J gave up 1 base and V 2 bases, and 1 base lay outside the gene matches. This CDR3 contains 13 residues. Germline CDR1 GTSNPN, CDR2 SVGIG (reference sequence). The CDR3 here is CAWSRTGNTEAFF. In DNA, the CDR3 is TGTGCCTGGAGTCGGACAGGGAACACTGAAGCTTTCTTT.

V and J are TRBV9 and TRBJ1-4; perhaps TRBD1 as D (6 bases). This CDR3 contains 13 residues. CDR1 and CDR2 from the germline V gene are SGDLS and YYNGEE. Trimming cost V 9 bases and J 3 bases, with 12 bases left between them. DNA of the CDR3: TGTGCCACTGCCACAGGGCCTAATGAAAAACTGTTTTTT. It encodes CATATGPNEKLFF.

This chain links TRBV30 with TRBJ2-1; 9 bases are shared with TRBD1. Germline CDR1 GTSNPN, CDR2 SVGIG (reference sequence). The CDR3 has 14 residues. V trimming: 3 bases; J trimming: 7 bases; junction bases outside the gene matches: 7. The CDR3, as DNA: TGTGCCTGGAGCGCACCGGGACAGGGAAATGAGCAGTTCTTC. Amino acids: CAWSAPGQGNEQFF.

The chain uses TRBV9 and TRBJ2-2, with D tentatively TRBD1 or TRBD2 (5 bases each). V was cut by 0 bases and J by 0 bases, with 12 bases left in between. This CDR3 region has 17 residues. Germline CDR1 and CDR2: SGDLS and YYNGEE. CDR3 in DNA: TGTGCCAGCAGCGTAGTACCGGGGCTCGCGAACACCGGGGAGCTGTTTTTT. Translation: CASSVVPGLANTGELFF.

V and J are TRBV3-1 (or the pseudogene TRBV3-2) and TRBJ2-3; the match to TRBD2 covers 10 bases. The trim removed 6 bases at V and 5 bases at J, leaving 5 bases unmatched. In germline, CDR1 is LGHDT, CDR2 YNNKEL (reference sequence). The CDR3 is 14 residues long. CDR3 DNA: TGTGCCAGCAGTCAGCGGGGGGGCGGAGATACGCAGTATTTT. Amino acids: CASSQRGGGDTQYF.

The V call is TRBV6-5, the J call TRBJ1-1, with 8 bases fitting TRBD1. This CDR3 is built from 15 residues. Germline lookup yields CDR1 MNHEY and CDR2 SVGAGI. V was clipped by 6 bases and J by 0 bases; unmatched bases: 6. The CDR3 protein is CASRQRQGLNTEAFF. CDR3 DNA: TGTGCCAGCAGACAACGACAGGGGCTGAACACTGAAGCTTTCTTT.

The rearrangement uses TRBV4-1 and TRBJ2-7, with TRBD2 identical over 8 bases. There are 18 residues in the CDR3. Germline CDR1 and CDR2: MGHRA and YSYEKL. Germline trimming cut 4 bases from V and 0 bases from J; bases unmatched to any gene: 14. CDR3 DNA: TGCGCCAGCAGCCCCCTATTGGCGAGCGGGGGAAGCTCCTACGAGCAGTACTTC. It yields the protein CASSPLLASGGSSYEQYF.

This chain joins TRBV19 and TRBJ1-4; D is uncertain. The V gene's germline CDR1 is LNHDA and CDR2 SQIVND (reference sequence). Trimming shortened V by 3 bases and J by 0 bases, and 8 bases separated the two germline ends. The CDR3 loop spans 15 amino acids. The CDR3 sequence: CASSIWSSTNEKLFF. CDR3 bases: TGTGCCAGTAGTATTTGGTCGTCAACTAATGAAAAACTGTTTTTT.

This chain joins TRBV5-1 and TRBJ1-3; 8 nucleotides align to TRBD1. The germline CDR1 and CDR2 sequences are SGHRS and YFSETQ. This CDR3 is built from 18 residues. With 0 bases clipped from V and 0 bases from J, the junction kept 8 bases outside the gene matches. DNA of the CDR3: TGCGCCAGCAGCTTGGCACCGACAGGGGCATACTCTGGAAACACCATATATTTT. Amino acid sequence: CASSLAPTGAYSGNTIYF.

V is TRBV6-5 and J is TRBJ2-3; D possibly corresponds to TRBD2 (5 bases). V lost 6 bases and J lost 0, with 13 bases in between. The germline V gene has CDR1 MNHEY and CDR2 SVGAGI. This CDR3 has 15 residues. CDR3 sequence (DNA): TGTGCCAGCAGCCGGAGGACGGTGAGCACAGATACGCAGTATTTT. Encoded protein: CASSRRTVSTDTQYF.

The chain carries TRBV5-6 and TRBJ1-2; tentative D call: TRBD1 (5 bases). Germline V lookup: CDR1 SGHDT, CDR2 YYEEEE. CDR3 length: 14 residues. Trimming stripped 2 bases from V and 2 bases from J, with 10 bases between. The CDR3 nucleotides read TGTGCCAGCAGCTTCCCTGACAGCAACTATGGCTACACCTTC. Protein product: CASSFPDSNYGYTF.